These 32 T cell receptor beta chains were sequenced from one sample in a study of cytomegalovirus exposure and HLA in healthy donors. Primers: 60 Vbeta forward and 13 Jbeta reverse. Sequencing used immunoSEQ multiplex PCR; TCRdb keeps in-frame clones, though not all of them. The data show roughly 150,000 clones, 55% to 70% seen once. Sequencing was performed on PBMCs. These receptors originate from a woman between 25 and 40 years old in good health and CMV-seropositive.

CDR3 bases: TGCGCCAGCAGCCAAGAAGGGGATCCCTACGAGCAGTACTTC. Protein product: CASSQEGDPYEQYF. This sequence joins TRBV4-1 and TRBJ2-7, with D perhaps TRBD1 (5 bases). The CDR3 length is 14 residues. Germline V gives CDR1 MGHRA, CDR2 YSYEKL. The V end lost 0 bases, the J end lost 2 bases, and 8 bases lay between the germline ends.

This chain uses TRBV5-1 with TRBJ2-5; 11 bases are shared with TRBD2. Germline loops: CDR1 SGHRS, CDR2 YFSETQ. This CDR3 has 15 residues. V was clipped by 6 bases and J by 4 bases; unmatched bases: 8. CDR3 loop: CASTPGSGGGETQYF. For the CDR3, the DNA is TGCGCCAGCACCCCGGGTAGCGGGGGGGGAGAGACCCAGTACTTC.

This clone occurred a few times. The chain has TRBV27 and TRBJ1-6; D unclear. The V and J ends lost 3 bases and 7 bases respectively, with 10 bases between them. CDR1 and CDR2 (germline): MNHEY, SMNVEV (reference sequence). The CDR3 consists of 14 residues. The CDR3 coding sequence is TGTGCCAGCAGTTTTATTCCAGGCAATTCACCCCTCCACTTT. Its protein is CASSFIPGNSPLHF.

This chain links TRBV25-1 with TRBJ1-1, with a weak D call TRBD1 (6 bases). Germline CDR1 and CDR2: MGHDK and SYGVNS. Trimming cost V 6 bases and J 8 bases, with 13 bases left between them. The CDR3 covers 12 residues. The CDR3 nucleotides read TGTGCCAGCAGACCCACCGGACAGGAAGCTTTCTTT. Translation gives CASRPTGQEAFF. Together with reference TRBV25-1 and TRBJ1-1, the CDR3 gives the full variable domain: EADIYQTPRYLVIGTGKKITLECSQTMGHDKMYWYQQDPGMELHLIHYSYGVNSTEKGDLSSESTVSRIRTEHFPLTLESARPSHTSQYLCASRPTGQEAFFGQGTRLTVV.

The rearrangement joins TRBV4-1 to TRBJ1-4; unclear D gene. Germline V gene sequence: CDR1 MGHRA, CDR2 YSYEKL. The CDR3 is 15 residues long. V was trimmed by 3 bases and J by 8 bases, leaving 16 bases between them. The chain's CDR3 is CASSHLNGLSEKLFF. The CDR3 nucleotides are TGCGCCAGCAGCCACCTAAACGGACTTTCCGAAAAACTGTTTTTT.

This rearrangement joins TRBV6-1 to TRBJ1-2; 7 bases fit TRBD1. CDR1 MNHNS and CDR2 SASEGT come from the germline V gene. The junction had 1 base not matched to a gene; V was cut back by 1 base and J by 2 bases. This CDR3 spans 14 amino acids. The CDR3 sequence is CASSEEDRNYGYTF. CDR3 bases: TGTGCCAGCAGTGAAGAGGACAGGAACTATGGCTACACCTTC.

This clone was detected a few times. The chain couples TRBV7-2 to TRBJ2-1; TRBD2 agrees at 10 bases. V shed 5 bases, J shed 10 bases, and the junction held 8 bases outside the gene matches. The CDR3 is made up of 14 amino acids. Germline V gene data show CDR1 as SGHTA and CDR2 as FQGNSA. The CDR3 protein is CASSRAGGLTEQFF. The CDR3 nucleotides are TGTGCCAGCAGCCGAGCGGGGGGGCTCACAGAGCAGTTCTTC. Looking up the rest from reference TRBV7-2 and TRBJ2-1 gives the full variable domain: GAGVSQSPSNKVTEKGKDVELRCDPISGHTALYWYRQSLGQGLEFLIYFQGNSAPDKSGLPSDRFSAERTGGSVSTLTIQRTQQEDSAVYLCASSRAGGLTEQFFGPGTRLTVL.

The sample holds a few counts of this clone. This sequence joins TRBV11-3 and TRBJ2-3; 7 bases fit TRBD1. Germline V gene lookup returns CDR1 SGHNT and CDR2 YENEEA. The CDR3 has 14 amino acids. V was clipped by 5 bases and J by 3 bases; unmatched bases: 5. The CDR3 region has the DNA TGTGCCAGCAGCCGTTCAGGGGGAACAGATACGCAGTATTTT. Translated: CASSRSGGTDTQYF.

V is TRBV6-1 and J is TRBJ2-1; TRBD2 aligns across 12 bases. Germline V gene sequence: CDR1 MNHNS, CDR2 SASEGT. V dropped 2 bases and J dropped 9; count of bases not matched to a gene: 8. The CDR3 has 16 amino acids. DNA for the CDR3: TGTGCCAGCAGTGAAAAGGCGCTAGCGGGGGGGCGTGAGCAGTTCTTC. Its protein is CASSEKALAGGREQFF.

The chain is built from TRBV6-4 and TRBJ2-3; a weak D match, TRBD2 (7 bases). CDR3 length: 14 residues. Looked up from germline, CDR1 is MRHNA and CDR2 is SNTAGT. V was trimmed by 7 bases and J by 4 bases, leaving 15 bases between them. This CDR3 is CASKERGASDTQYF. As DNA, the CDR3 is TGTGCCAGCAAGGAACGGGGGGCCTCAGATACGCAGTATTTT.

The chain employs TRBV7-9 and TRBJ1-1; D remains unclear. CDR1 and CDR2 (germline): SEHNR, FQNEAQ (reference sequence). The CDR3 spans 12 residues. V lost 6 bases, J lost 9 bases, and 14 bases lay in between. CDR3 protein: CASSSPGVKAFF. For the CDR3, the DNA is TGTGCCAGCAGTTCTCCGGGTGTCAAAGCTTTCTTT.

This clone was picked up one time. The chain is built from TRBV5-1 and TRBJ2-7, with TRBD1 identical over 9 bases. This CDR3 has 16 residues. J gave up 6 bases and V 2 bases, and 12 bases lay outside the gene matches. Germline V gene data show CDR1 as SGHRS and CDR2 as YFSETQ. The CDR3 DNA reads TGCGCCAGCAGCTTTGGTTACGGGACAGGGTTCCGCGAGCAGTACTTC. This codes for CASSFGYGTGFREQYF.

This chain uses TRBV13 with TRBJ2-1; D is possibly TRBD2 (5 bases). CDR3 size: 15 residues. With 9 bases removed from V and 1 base from J, the gap between germline ends came to 16 bases. Germline V lookup: CDR1 PRHDT, CDR2 FYEKMQ (reference sequence). The CDR3, as DNA: TGTGCCAGTACTTACGGGAAAGGGTCCTACAATGAGCAGTTCTTC. It encodes CASTYGKGSYNEQFF.

This clone was counted once. This chain links TRBV25-1 with TRBJ1-2, with D tentatively TRBD1 (5 bases). V gave up 5 bases and J gave up 7 bases, with 11 bases separating them. Germline V gives CDR1 MGHDK, CDR2 SYGVNS. The CDR3 length is 12 residues. The CDR3 sequence: CASSFRVGGYTF. CDR3 nucleotides: TGTGCCAGCAGTTTCAGGGTAGGTGGCTACACCTTC.

This clone was observed a few times. This sequence joins TRBV11-2 and TRBJ2-7; D perhaps matches TRBD1 (6 bases). CDR1 and CDR2 (germline): SGHAT, FQNNGV. The CDR3 runs to 14 residues. Trimming cost V 1 base and J 2 bases, with 9 bases left between them. The CDR3 DNA follows: TGTGCCAGCAGCTTAGCCAGGGGCCCCTACGAGCAGTACTTC. Amino acid sequence: CASSLARGPYEQYF.

The chain is built from TRBV19 and TRBJ2-7; the D gene is possibly TRBD2 (5 bases). The germline V gene has CDR1 LNHDA and CDR2 SQIVND (reference sequence). V shed 2 bases and J shed 5 bases, with 13 bases lying between them. This CDR3 region has 14 residues. CDR3 loop: CASSITGIHHEQYF. CDR3 sequence (DNA): TGTGCCAGTAGTATAACCGGGATTCATCACGAGCAGTACTTC.

This clone was detected a few times. The chain joins TRBV30 to TRBJ2-3; tentative D call: TRBD1 (5 bases). The V gene lost 0 bases and the J gene lost 5 bases, with 15 bases spanning the gap. Germline assignment: CDR1 GTSNPN and CDR2 SVGIG (reference sequence). The CDR3 is made up of 15 amino acids. This chain's CDR3 is CAWSVHVRVGDTQYF. In DNA form, the CDR3 reads TGTGCCTGGAGTGTACACGTCAGGGTGGGAGATACGCAGTATTTT.

For this clone: Mismatch with germline at one junction end may stem from a read error. The chain uses TRBV7-8 and TRBJ2-6, with D possibly TRBD2 on 5 matching bases. Germline-derived CDR1 and CDR2 are SGHVS and FQNEAQ. The CDR3 runs 15 residues. In DNA, the CDR3 is TGTGCCAGCAGTTTAGCGTACTCTGGGGCCAACGTCCTGACTTTC. Translated: CASSLAYSGANVLTF. The complete variable domain, with remaining parts taken from reference TRBV7-8 and TRBJ2-6, reads GAGVSQSPRYKVAKRGQDVALRCDPISGHVSLFWYQQALGQGPEFLTYFQNEAQLDKSGLPSDRFFAERPEGSVSTLKIQRTQQEDSAVYLCASSLAYSGANVLTFGAGSRLTVL.

J is TRBJ2-7 and V is TRBV29-1; 11 bases fit TRBD1. Germline V gene sequence: CDR1 SQVTM, CDR2 ANQGSEA. V shed 6 bases, J shed 5 bases, and the junction held 6 bases outside the gene matches. The CDR3 sequence is 13 residues long. CDR3: CSVRDRGRNEQYF. CDR3 DNA: TGCAGCGTGCGGGACAGGGGGAGGAACGAGCAGTACTTC.

This chain joins TRBV5-1 and TRBJ1-2; TRBD1 matches 9 bases. The CDR3 covers 15 residues. V was pared by 0 bases and J by 8 bases, with 8 bases of the junction left unmatched. Germline CDR1 is SGHRS and CDR2 is YFSETQ. As DNA, the CDR3 is TGCGCCAGCAGCTTGGGACAGGGGGTTACTGGGGGCTACACCTTC. It codes for CASSLGQGVTGGYTF.

As for this clone: The conserved phenylalanine or tryptophan normally closing the CDR3 is absent here, so this likely arose from a read error. J is TRBJ2-3 and V is TRBV5-4, with 11 positions matching TRBD2. There are 16 residues in the CDR3. V dropped 4 bases and J dropped 5; count of bases not matched to a gene: 9. The germline V gene encodes CDR1 SGHNT and CDR2 YYREEE (reference sequence). CDR3 bases: TGTGCCAGCAGCCCTCAACTAGCGGGAGCTCTAGATACGCAGTATGTT. It translates to CASSPQLAGALDTQYV.

The rearrangement uses TRBV7-2 and TRBJ2-7; TRBD2 is a possible D gene (6 bases). This CDR3 is built from 14 residues. CDR1 is SGHTA and CDR2 is FQGNSA in the germline V gene. With 8 bases removed from V and 1 base from J, the gap between germline ends came to 15 bases. The DNA of the CDR3 is TGTGCCAGCCGTAGGGCGGGAAAATCCTACGAGCAGTACTTC. This gives the protein CASRRAGKSYEQYF.

The CDR3 DNA reads as TGTGCCAGCAGTTACCTTACTAGCGGGAGGCACCAAGAGACCCAGTACTTC. It specifies CASSYLTSGRHQETQYF. The chain carries TRBV6-7 and TRBJ2-5; 12 nucleotides agree with TRBD2. TRBV6-7 is an ORF for which the function is uncertain. Losses at the gene ends were 2 bases for V and 0 bases for J; bases not matched to a gene: 4. The CDR3 length is 17 residues.

The chain is built from TRBV6-5 and TRBJ2-7, with 8 bases that match TRBD1. Unmatched junction bases numbered 11, after V lost 4 bases and J lost 6 bases. Germline CDR1 reads MNHEY; CDR2 reads SVGAGI. This CDR3 has 15 amino acids. In DNA form, the CDR3 reads TGTGCCAGCAGTTTGCCGAGGACAGGGCGGGGCGAGCAGTACTTC. Its protein product is CASSLPRTGRGEQYF.

The rearrangement links TRBV28 to TRBJ1-1, with 7 bases lining up with TRBD1. The CDR3 runs 13 residues. Trimming cost V 6 bases and J 10 bases; bases outside gene matches: 11. The V gene's germline CDR1 is MDHEN and CDR2 SYDVKM. The CDR3 protein is CASRPTGAQPAFF. CDR3 DNA sequence: TGTGCCAGCAGGCCCACAGGGGCCCAACCAGCTTTCTTT.

The rearrangement links TRBV10-3 to TRBJ2-2, with D tentatively TRBD2 (6 bases). Trimming left V 4 bases short and J 5 bases short, with 14 bases between. This CDR3 contains 15 residues. Germline V gene sequence: CDR1 ENHRY, CDR2 SYGVKD. Written as DNA, the CDR3 is TGTGCCATCAGTGGATACGGGAGTAGGACCGGGGAGCTGTTTTTT. Translated, it gives CAISGYGSRTGELFF.

The chain couples TRBV6-1 to TRBJ2-3, with D unresolved. Trimming took 1 base from V and 4 from J, leaving 6 bases between them. Germline V CDR1 and CDR2: MNHNS, SASEGT. CDR3 size: 13 residues. The CDR3 protein is CASSEVPSDTQYF. CDR3 bases: TGTGCCAGCAGTGAAGTCCCCTCAGATACGCAGTATTTT.

The V gene is TRBV4-1, the J gene TRBJ1-1; possibly TRBD1 for D (5 bases). Trimming shortened V by 1 base and J by 5 bases, and 11 bases separated the two germline ends. Germline-derived CDR1 and CDR2 are MGHRA and YSYEKL. The CDR3 length is 14 residues. The CDR3, as DNA: TGCGCCAGCAGCCAAGGGCAGGGAATTACTGAAGCTTTCTTT. Translating gives CASSQGQGITEAFF.

The chain is built from TRBV6-1 and TRBJ2-5, with D perhaps TRBD1 (6 bases). This CDR3 comprises 16 residues. Germline CDR1 is MNHNS and CDR2 is SASEGT. V gave up 0 bases and J gave up 11 bases, with 22 bases separating them. CDR3 in amino acids: CASSEALPGTSPQQYF. The DNA for the CDR3 is TGTGCCAGCAGTGAAGCGCTTCCAGGGACAAGCCCCCAGCAGTACTTC.

The J gene is TRBJ2-1, the V gene TRBV27; TRBD2 agrees at 13 bases. This CDR3 contains 15 residues. Losses at the gene ends were 2 bases for V and 8 bases for J; bases not matched to a gene: 3. Germline CDR1 and CDR2: MNHEY and SMNVEV (reference sequence). The CDR3 loop reads CASSLRLAGGDEQFF. CDR3 nucleotides: TGTGCCAGCAGTTTAAGACTAGCGGGAGGCGATGAGCAGTTCTTC.

The J gene is TRBJ2-7, the V gene TRBV5-1; 7 bases agree with TRBD2. The CDR3 totals 15 residues. Germline CDR1 reads SGHRS; CDR2 reads YFSETQ. J gave up 2 bases and V 0 bases, and 5 bases lay outside the gene matches. The CDR3 DNA sequence: TGCGCCAGCAGCTTGGTGGCGGGAGCCGCCTACGAGCAGTACTTC. Amino acids: CASSLVAGAAYEQYF.

This chain joins TRBV27 and TRBJ2-3; D is possibly TRBD1 (5 bases). The ends were cut back, 5 bases at V and 5 bases at J, with 20 bases in the middle. This CDR3 is built from 16 residues. Germline-derived CDR1 and CDR2 are MNHEY and SMNVEV (reference sequence). The CDR3 loop reads CASSKSDRHRGDTQYF. CDR3 DNA: TGTGCCAGCAGTAAATCCGACAGACACAGAGGAGATACGCAGTATTTT.